A single sample is the source of the 24 T cell receptor beta chains below, sequenced in a study of human T cells and chemical hapten exposure. TCRdb itself ran the RACE reads through MiXCR, one entry per CDR3 protein. The sample has about 68,000 distinct CDR3 sequences; 11% are singletons. As for time point: pre-sensitization, week 0. Treatment here: therapeutic diphenylcyclopropenone sensitization with weekly scalp DPC. This specimen was whole blood, taken in connection with sensitization to the hapten diphenylcyclopropenone (DPC). These receptor sequences come from a woman in her forties or fifties with alopecia areata. Some clones in this sample may be carry-over from other donors' samples.

This chain connects TRBV10-2 to TRBJ2-7; the D call may be TRBD1 or TRBD2 (5 bases each). Germline V gives CDR1 WSHSY, CDR2 SAAADI. The CDR3 contains 14 residues. V was trimmed by 6 bases and J by 1 base, leaving 13 bases between them. The CDR3 nucleotides are TGCGCCAGCAGGGTGGGACGGATGTCCTACGAGCAGTACTTC. It encodes CASRVGRMSYEQYF.

The sample holds many counts of this clonotype. The V and J genes are TRBV7-9 and TRBJ2-7, with 8 bases matching TRBD1. V gave up 5 bases and J gave up 5 bases; unmatched junction bases: 8. The CDR3 covers 14 residues. Germline CDR1 and CDR2: SEHNR and FQNEAQ (reference sequence). In DNA form, the CDR3 reads TGTGCCAGCAGCCCTCGACAGGGGAAAAACGAGCAGTACTTC. Amino acid sequence: CASSPRQGKNEQYF.

This clonotype was recorded many times. The chain joins TRBV24-1 to TRBJ2-1; TRBD2 agrees at 10 bases. The CDR3 spans 14 residues. Germline V gene sequence: CDR1 KGHDR, CDR2 SFDVKD. With 6 bases clipped from V and 7 bases from J, the junction kept 5 bases outside the gene matches. CDR3 coding DNA: TGTGCCACCAGTAGCGGGGGGGCGTATAATGAGCAGTTCTTC. The encoded protein is CATSSGGAYNEQFF.

Many counts were recorded for this clonotype. The genes are TRBV4-1 and TRBJ2-7, with D possibly matching TRBD2 (7 bases). This CDR3 has 14 amino acids. V was shortened by 4 bases and J by 5 bases, with 15 bases between the two germline ends. From germline, CDR1 is MGHRA and CDR2 YSYEKL. CDR3 sequence: CASSRARGLNEQYF. The CDR3 region has the DNA TGCGCCAGCAGCCGAGCGCGGGGGCTTAACGAGCAGTACTTC.

This clonotype was found a few times. The V gene is TRBV13, the J gene TRBJ1-1; perhaps TRBD1 as D (5 bases). This CDR3 spans 13 amino acids. Germline CDR1 reads PRHDT; CDR2 reads FYEKMQ (reference sequence). The V gene lost 1 base and the J gene lost 5 bases, with 8 bases spanning the gap. CDR3 in amino acids: CASSLVGATEAFF. The CDR3 DNA is TGTGCCAGCAGCTTAGTAGGGGCAACTGAAGCTTTCTTT.

This clonotype was recorded a few times. The chain uses TRBV27 and TRBJ2-1, with 8 nucleotides matching TRBD1. The trim removed 2 bases at V and 5 bases at J, leaving 5 bases unmatched. Germline loops: CDR1 MNHEY, CDR2 SMNVEV (reference sequence). This CDR3 is 15 amino acids long. The CDR3 DNA reads TGTGCCAGCAGTTTACTGGACAGGGACAACAATGAGCAGTTCTTC. Protein sequence: CASSLLDRDNNEQFF.

V is TRBV7-9 and J is TRBJ1-6; D is unclear. Trimming cost V 4 bases and J 0 bases, with 13 bases left between them. Germline CDR1 is SEHNR and CDR2 is FQNEAQ (reference sequence). There are 17 residues in the CDR3. The CDR3 spells CASSSTEESSYNSPLHF. CDR3 bases: TGTGCCAGCAGCTCAACGGAAGAGAGCTCCTATAATTCACCCCTCCACTTT.

This clonotype was seen a handful of times. The chain links TRBV20-1 to TRBJ2-7; TRBD2 matches at 11 bases. The V gene's germline CDR1 is DFQATT and CDR2 SNEGSKA (reference sequence). The CDR3 runs to 13 residues. DNA for the CDR3: TGCGGTCTGGGGACTAGCGGTTCCTACGAGCAGTACTTC. Its translation: CGLGTSGSYEQYF.

At least ten counts were recorded for this clonotype. This chain uses TRBV19 with TRBJ2-7, with D unresolved. V shed 6 bases and J shed 2 bases, with 8 bases lying between them. Germline V gives CDR1 LNHDA, CDR2 SQIVND (reference sequence). CDR3 length equals 12 residues. The CDR3 is CASSGLPYEQYF. CDR3 nucleotides: TGTGCCAGTAGCGGGCTACCCTACGAGCAGTACTTC.

With regard to this clonotype: A read error may be the cause here, since a much bigger clone is one base away. The genes are TRBV21-1 and TRBJ2-7; the D call in the table, TRBD1, was not verified against the DNA. TRBV21-1 is classified as a pseudogene. This CDR3 contains 15 residues. The CDR3 bases are TGTGCCAGCAGCGGGCAGGGGATTTTCCCATACGAGCAGTACTTC. Translated: CASSGQGIFPYEQYF.

This clonotype was counted ten times or more. The J gene is TRBJ2-7, the V gene TRBV7-2; D gene unclear. Looked up from germline, CDR1 is SGHTA and CDR2 is FQGNSA. Trimming took 1 base from V and 6 from J, leaving 10 bases between them. This CDR3 has 13 residues. The CDR3 region is CASSLDGVGEQYF. CDR3 DNA sequence: TGTGCCAGCAGCTTAGATGGGGTTGGCGAGCAGTACTTC.

This clonotype was seen ten or more times. The chain employs TRBV7-9 and TRBJ2-3, with D perhaps matching TRBD1 (6 bases). V lost 5 bases and J lost 2, with 14 bases in between. From germline, CDR1 is SEHNR and CDR2 FQNEAQ (reference sequence). The CDR3 contains 15 residues. The CDR3 coding sequence is TGTGCCAGCAGCCCGCAGACAGGATTCACAGATACGCAGTATTTT. This sequence encodes CASSPQTGFTDTQYF.

Many counts were recorded for this clonotype. The V gene is TRBV5-1, the J gene TRBJ1-6; no definite D call. The CDR3 has 13 residues. V dropped 5 bases and J dropped 7 bases, with 10 bases sitting between them. Germline V CDR1 and CDR2: SGHRS, YFSETQ. CDR3 DNA sequence: TGCGCCAGCAGGAGGACGGAAAATTCACCCCTCCACTTT. This sequence encodes CASRRTENSPLHF.

This clonotype was counted only a few times. This chain uses TRBV28 with TRBJ1-1; no reliable D call. Trimming removed 6 bases at V and 2 bases at J, with 19 bases between. Germline V gene sequence: CDR1 MDHEN, CDR2 SYDVKM. This CDR3 has 16 residues. CDR3 bases: TGTGCCAGCAGACCCGGACGAGGACGAATAAACACTGAAGCTTTCTTT. Amino acids: CASRPGRGRINTEAFF.

This rearrangement joins TRBV18 to TRBJ1-4; no definite D call. Germline V gene sequence: CDR1 KGHSH, CDR2 LQKENI. The CDR3 is made up of 12 amino acids. With 5 bases removed from V and 7 bases from J, the gap between germline ends came to 8 bases. CDR3 loop: CASSGGSEKLFF. The DNA of the CDR3 is TGTGCCAGCTCAGGCGGCAGTGAAAAACTGTTTTTT.

This sequence joins TRBV10-3 and TRBJ1-2; TRBD1 matches at 8 bases. V lost 4 bases and J lost 8; bases outside the gene matches: 3. This CDR3 contains 12 residues. CDR1 is ENHRY and CDR2 is SYGVKD in the germline V gene. The CDR3, as DNA: TGTGCCATCAGTGGAACAGGGGGAGGCTACACCTTC. This gives the protein CAISGTGGGYTF.

The V gene is TRBV6-2 or TRBV6-3, the J gene TRBJ1-1; no reliable D call. Germline V lookup: CDR1 MNHEY, CDR2 SVGEGT. Trimming shortened V by 2 bases and J by 0 bases, and 7 bases separated the two germline ends. CDR3 length equals 14 residues. The CDR3 DNA sequence: TGTGCCAGCAGTTACAAGATTATGAACACTGAAGCTTTCTTT. Residues: CASSYKIMNTEAFF.

The rearrangement links TRBV18 to TRBJ2-3; no definite D call. V was clipped by 2 bases and J by 5 bases, with 2 bases between them. The CDR3 totals 11 residues. Germline V gene lookup returns CDR1 KGHSH and CDR2 LQKENI. CDR3 coding DNA: TGTGCCAGCTCACCAAAAGATACGCAGTATTTT. It is translated as CASSPKDTQYF.

With respect to this clonotype: A read error may be the cause here, since a much bigger clone is one base away. Written as DNA, the CDR3 is TGCAGCGTCCGACGGACTAGCGGCCAGCGGGGGTCCTACAATGAGCAGTTCTTC. Its protein is CSVRRTSGQRGSYNEQFF. V gene TRBV29-1 combines with J gene TRBJ2-1; 10 bases are a match to TRBD2. Trimming took 6 bases from V and 1 from J; bases not matched to a gene: 15. This CDR3 spans 18 amino acids. Germline CDR1 and CDR2: SQVTM and ANQGSEA.

This clonotype has at least ten counts. V and J are TRBV20-1 and TRBJ1-6; D gene ambiguous. Per germline, CDR1 DFQATT and CDR2 SNEGSKA (reference sequence). CDR3 length equals 17 residues. Between the trimmed V and J ends, which lost 0 bases and 5 bases, there was a span of 17 bases. The CDR3 loop is CSAREEVLGNHNSPLHF. The CDR3 DNA is TGCAGTGCTAGAGAAGAGGTGTTGGGGAACCATAATTCACCCCTCCACTTT.

This clonotype was seen a handful of times. The conserved final phenylalanine or tryptophan is absent from the CDR3, which likely points to a read error. Because the CDR3's place on the DNA is in doubt, the DNA is left out and the CDR3 is given as listed by TCRdb. This sequence joins TRBV29-1 and TRBJ2-7. The CDR3 extends over 11 residues, inclusive of both ends. Germline loops: CDR1 SQVTM, CDR2 ANQGSEA. CDR3 sequence: CSVKEAEYCRL.

The sample holds a few counts of this clonotype. The chain couples TRBV2 to TRBJ2-1; 14 bases match TRBD2. The germline V gene encodes CDR1 SNHLY and CDR2 FYNNEI. The CDR3 covers 14 residues. With 6 bases clipped from V and 6 bases from J, the junction kept 1 base outside the gene matches. This chain's CDR3 is CASRGTSGSNEQFF. The CDR3 nucleotides are TGTGCCAGCAGAGGGACTAGCGGGAGCAATGAGCAGTTCTTC. The full variable domain, in which reference TRBV2 and TRBJ2-1 provide the parts outside the CDR3, is EPEVTQTPSHQVTQMGQEVILRCVPISNHLYFYWYRQILGQKVEFLVSFYNNEISEKSEIFDDQFSVERPDGSNFTLKIRSTKLEDSAMYFCASRGTSGSNEQFFGPGTRLTVL.

This clonotype was counted at least ten times. This chain joins TRBV7-2 and TRBJ2-1; weak D call: TRBD1 (6 bases). The CDR3 loop spans 19 amino acids. CDR1 and CDR2 (germline): SGHTA, FQGNSA. V was trimmed by 5 bases and J by 8 bases, leaving 31 bases between them. CDR3 in DNA: TGTGCCAGCAGCCGACGACGGAATTCGGGCAGGGGCTCGGTGTATGAGCAGTTCTTC. This sequence encodes CASSRRRNSGRGSVYEQFF.

This clonotype was counted ten times or more. The rearrangement joins TRBV12-3 or TRBV12-4 to TRBJ1-3; D is possibly TRBD1 (5 bases). The CDR3 loop spans 15 amino acids. V was shortened by 7 bases and J by 0 bases, with 13 bases between the two germline ends. For the CDR3, the DNA is TGTGCCAGCATAGGCAGGGCATTCTCTGGAAACACCATATATTTT. Translated: CASIGRAFSGNTIYF.